A selection of T cell receptor beta chains follows, all from one sample in a study of control samples from healthy donors and cancer patients. TCRdb keeps only in-frame clones here, not all; method: immunoSEQ multiplex PCR. Among tens of thousands of clones listed, 85% to 90% were seen once. Material for sequencing was blood. These receptors all stem from a middle-aged man in good health. The CDR3 runs from the conserved cysteine through the conserved F or W. A D gene is named only where the DNA matches it firmly. The size field is filled for only some rows; it gives once, few, many or a size class.

>TRBJ1-4|TRBV19|TRBD1|NA
TGTGCCAGTAGTACCCCACAGGGGACGAACGAAAAACTGTTTTTT
CASSTPQGTNEKLFF
>TRBJ1-2|TRBV30|NA|NA
TGTGCCTGGAGCTCCCAGGCCTATGGCTACACCTTC
CAWSSQAYGYTF
>TRBJ2-3|TRBV7-6|NA|NA
TGTGCCAGCAGCTTACGGTTAGATACGCAGTATTTT
CASSLRLDTQYF
>TRBJ2-7|TRBV5-1|TRBD2|NA
TGCGCCAGCAGCTCCGGGACTAGGTACGAGCAGTACTTC
CASSSGTRYEQYF
>TRBJ1-2|TRBV29-1|NA|NA
TGCAGCGTTGGGGGACGGGGCTATGGCTACACCTTC
CSVGGRGYGYTF
>TRBJ2-7|TRBV5-5|TRBD1|NA
TGTGCCAGCAGTACGGGACAGGTGTACGAGCAGTACTTC
CASSTGQVYEQYF
>TRBJ1-4|TRBV30|TRBD1|once
TGTGCCTGGAGTGTCATGGGACAGGGTTATAGGAGTAATGAAAAACTGTTTTTT
CAWSVMGQGYRSNEKLFF
>TRBJ1-6|TRBV2|TRBD1|once
TGTGCCAGCAGCCGGGACAGGAATTCACCCCTCCACTTT
CASSRDRNSPLHF
>TRBJ1-2|TRBV7-2|NA|NA
TGTGCCAGCAGCAATACAGGGGGCTACACCTTC
CASSNTGGYTF
>TRBJ2-7|TRBV5-1|TRBD2|NA
TGCGCCAGCAGCCCCGGACTAGCGGGGGCCGGTTTGGAGGAGCAGTACTTC
CASSPGLAGAGLEEQYF
>TRBJ2-3|TRBV10-3|NA|NA
TGTGCCATCAGCGATGGGGGGACGCCCACAGATACGCAGTATTTT
CAISDGGTPTDTQYF
>TRBJ1-5|TRBV9|TRBD1|NA
TGTGCCAGCAGTCCAGGGGGTAGCAATCAGCCCCAGCATTTT
CASSPGGSNQPQHF
>TRBJ2-7|TRBV5-6|NA|NA
TGTGCCAGCAGCTTCGGGGAATACTACGAGCAGTACTTC
CASSFGEYYEQYF